The 17 T cell receptor beta chains presented below share a single source sample, sequenced in a study of blood T cell repertoires in COVID-19. Here immunoSEQ multiplex PCR was the method, and the copy in TCRdb shows in-frame clones only, minus some. The sample has roughly 100,000 clones; 90% to 95% are singletons. Sequencing was performed on peripheral blood. Receptors were obtained from a human donor in a cohort sampled during active COVID-19.

The DNA for the CDR3 is TGTGCCAGCAGCACCCGGACGGAGCGGGGGGCCTTATTTCACACAGATACGCAGTATTTT. It encodes CASSTRTERGALFHTDTQYF. V gene TRBV13 combines with J gene TRBJ2-3, with TRBD2 matching 9 bases. V was pared by 5 bases and J by 2 bases, with 20 bases of the junction left unmatched. CDR1 is PRHDT, CDR2 FYEKMQ, per germline (reference sequence). There are 20 residues in the CDR3. The complete variable domain, with remaining parts taken from reference TRBV13 and TRBJ2-3, reads AAGVIQSPRHLIKEKRETATLKCYPIPRHDTVYWYQQGPGQDPQFLISFYEKMQSDKGSIPDRFSAQQFSDYHSELNMSSLELGDSALYFCASSTRTERGALFHTDTQYFGPGTRLTVL.

This chain joins TRBV7-9 and TRBJ2-2; D is unclear. Per germline, CDR1 SEHNR and CDR2 FQNEAQ (reference sequence). This CDR3 region has 15 residues. V shed 7 bases and J shed 0 bases, with 12 bases lying between them. CDR3 residues: CASTPVPSNTGELFF. DNA of the CDR3: TGTGCCAGCACCCCGGTCCCGTCGAACACCGGGGAGCTGTTTTTT.

Written as DNA, the CDR3 is TGTGCCAGCAGCCAAGTGGCCCCACTAGCAGGCACAGATACGCAGTATTTT. This gives the protein CASSQVAPLAGTDTQYF. The chain combines TRBV3-1 (or the pseudogene TRBV3-2) with TRBJ2-3; D may be TRBD2 (6 bases). This CDR3 region has 17 residues. The V gene's germline CDR1 is LGHDT and CDR2 YNNKEL (reference sequence). V shed 1 base and J shed 1 base, with 15 bases lying between them.

The rearrangement links TRBV6-1 to TRBJ2-7; 10 bases are a match to TRBD1. V was clipped by 2 bases and J by 4 bases; unmatched bases: 5. Germline CDR1 is MNHNS and CDR2 is SASEGT. There are 15 residues in the CDR3. CDR3 sequence: CASSERGQGKYEQYF. The CDR3, as DNA: TGTGCCAGCAGTGAAAGGGGACAGGGGAAATACGAGCAGTACTTC.

This clone was counted a few times. The chain couples TRBV6-2 or TRBV6-3 to TRBJ2-7; 10 nucleotides match TRBD1. V shed 6 bases and J 3 bases; nucleotides not matched to a gene: 8. Germline V CDR1 and CDR2: MNHEY, SVGEGT. The CDR3 runs 15 residues. In nucleotides, the CDR3 is TGTGCCAGCAGCAAACGGGGGACAGGGGACTACGAGCAGTACTTC. This gives the protein CASSKRGTGDYEQYF.

This chain joins TRBV5-1 and TRBJ2-7; 9 bases are a match to TRBD1. The junction had 5 bases not matched to a gene; V was cut back by 2 bases and J by 5 bases. Per germline, CDR1 SGHRS and CDR2 YFSETQ. The CDR3 runs 14 residues. In DNA, the CDR3 is TGCGCCAGCAGCTTCGGGACAGGGTCTAACGAGCAGTACTTC. Translating gives CASSFGTGSNEQYF.

This sequence joins TRBV7-3 and TRBJ1-2, with 8 bases lining up with TRBD1. CDR1 is SGHTA, CDR2 FQGTGA, per germline. V trimming: 1 base; J trimming: 7 bases; junction bases outside the gene matches: 2. This CDR3 region has 13 residues. The CDR3 region is CASSLRQGAGYTF. The DNA of the CDR3 is TGTGCCAGCAGCTTAAGGCAGGGGGCTGGCTACACCTTC.

V and J are TRBV10-1 and TRBJ2-7; a weak D match, TRBD2 (5 bases). The CDR3 runs 14 residues. The V gene lost 2 bases and the J gene lost 3 bases, with 11 bases spanning the gap. Germline V CDR1 and CDR2: WNHNN, SYGVQD (reference sequence). CDR3 sequence reads: CASSENGRGYEQYF. The DNA for the CDR3 is TGCGCCAGCAGTGAGAACGGACGGGGCTACGAGCAGTACTTC.

The chain combines TRBV7-9 with TRBJ2-7; D gene unclear. Trimming pared 2 bases from V and 3 bases from J, leaving 8 bases between. The germline CDR1 and CDR2 sequences are SEHNR and FQNEAQ (reference sequence). There are 13 residues in the CDR3. CDR3 in amino acids: CASSLIGVYEQYF. CDR3 in DNA: TGTGCCAGCAGCTTAATAGGAGTCTACGAGCAGTACTTC.

The chain combines TRBV7-9 with TRBJ1-2; 7 nucleotides match TRBD1. V gave up 6 bases and J gave up 5 bases; unmatched junction bases: 9. This CDR3 spans 14 amino acids. Germline V lookup: CDR1 SEHNR, CDR2 FQNEAQ (reference sequence). CDR3 amino acids: CASRSDRDEYGYTF. The CDR3 bases are TGTGCCAGCAGATCAGACAGGGACGAATATGGCTACACCTTC.

The chain recombines TRBV30 with TRBJ2-7; 8 bases fit TRBD2. V lost 1 base and J lost 2; bases outside the gene matches: 7. Germline CDR1 reads GTSNPN; CDR2 reads SVGIG (reference sequence). The CDR3 covers 15 residues. The DNA of the CDR3 is TGTGCCTGGAGTGGGGGTAGCGGGGCTACCTACGAGCAGTACTTC. Translated, it gives CAWSGGSGATYEQYF.

The V call is TRBV19, the J call TRBJ2-7, with 7 bases that match TRBD2. Germline CDR1 is LNHDA and CDR2 is SQIVND (reference sequence). V shed 1 base, J shed 4 bases, and the junction held 7 bases outside the gene matches. The CDR3 totals 15 residues. Here the CDR3 reads CASSIAGGSKYEQYF. The CDR3 region has the DNA TGTGCCAGTAGTATAGCAGGCGGGAGTAAGTACGAGCAGTACTTC.

The chain has TRBV7-9 and TRBJ2-7; D is unclear. In germline, CDR1 is SEHNR, CDR2 FQNEAQ (reference sequence). The CDR3 is 13 amino acids. V lost 1 base and J lost 3, with 7 bases in between. DNA of the CDR3: TGTGCCAGCAGCTTAGGCCAGATCTACGAGCAGTACTTC. It yields the protein CASSLGQIYEQYF.

The J gene is TRBJ2-2, the V gene TRBV7-9, with D uncertain. The germline CDR1 and CDR2 sequences are SEHNR and FQNEAQ (reference sequence). Trimming stripped 0 bases from V and 4 bases from J, with 6 bases between. This CDR3 region has 14 residues. CDR3 nucleotide sequence: TGTGCCAGCAGCTTAGCGGCTAGCACCGGGGAGCTGTTTTTT. It is translated as CASSLAASTGELFF.

V and J are TRBV5-6 and TRBJ1-2, with a weak D call TRBD1 (6 bases). There are 13 residues in the CDR3. Germline lookup yields CDR1 SGHDT and CDR2 YYEEEE. Trimming cost V 0 bases and J 3 bases, with 6 bases left between them. The CDR3 DNA is TGTGCCAGCAGCTTGGACAGGGACTATGGCTACACCTTC. It codes for CASSLDRDYGYTF.

The rearrangement links TRBV12-5 to TRBJ1-1; the D gene is possibly TRBD1 (6 bases). Trimming took 4 bases from V and 2 from J, leaving 23 bases between them. CDR3 length: 18 amino acids. The germline V gene encodes CDR1 LGHNT and CDR2 FRNRAP. The CDR3 sequence is CASGSPPGTSKVNTEAFF. In DNA form, the CDR3 reads TGTGCTAGTGGTTCCCCCCCCGGGACATCAAAAGTTAACACTGAAGCTTTCTTT.

This chain uses TRBV5-4 with TRBJ2-7, with 7 bases lining up with TRBD2. The CDR3 is 15 amino acids. Trimming cost V 4 bases and J 6 bases; bases outside gene matches: 13. Germline CDR1 SGHNT, CDR2 YYREEE (reference sequence). In DNA form, the CDR3 reads TGTGCCAGCAGCCACCGAGGGGAGGGCCTGAGCGAGCAGTACTTC. It encodes CASSHRGEGLSEQYF.